The 25 T cell receptor beta chains below all came from one sample that was sequenced in a study of breast tumors, draining lymph nodes, adjacent tissues. One entry per CDR3 protein, called by TCRdb with MiXCR from the multiplex PCR reads. The sample shows 25,000 or so distinct CDR3 sequences, 68% of them seen only once. The sample comprised tumor-adjacent breast tissue. All receptors come from a female donor with breast cancer. Some clones in this sample may be carry-over from other donors' samples.

This rearrangement joins TRBV20-1 to TRBJ1-2; possible D gene TRBD1, 5 bases. The V gene lost 5 bases and the J gene lost 2 bases, with 9 bases spanning the gap. CDR3 length: 12 amino acids. In germline, CDR1 is DFQATT, CDR2 SNEGSKA (reference sequence). For the CDR3, the DNA is TGCAGTGCTGACGACAGCAACTATGGCTACACCTTC. This gives the protein CSADDSNYGYTF.

This clonotype appeared many times. V gene TRBV19 combines with J gene TRBJ1-5; D perhaps matches TRBD1 (6 bases). CDR3 length equals 15 residues. V was trimmed by 6 bases and J by 5 bases, leaving 17 bases between them. From germline, CDR1 is LNHDA and CDR2 SQIVND (reference sequence). The CDR3 protein is CASSKSAGAYQPQHF. The CDR3 region has the DNA TGTGCCAGTAGCAAAAGTGCGGGGGCTTATCAGCCCCAGCATTTT. The full variable domain, completed using reference TRBV19 and TRBJ1-5, is DGGITQSPKYLFRKEGQNVTLSCEQNLNHDAMYWYRQDPGQGLRLIYYSQIVNDFQKGDIAEGYSVSREKKESFPLTVTSAQKNPTAFYLCASSKSAGAYQPQHFGDGTRLSIL.

The chain couples TRBV10-3 to TRBJ1-2; tentatively, D is TRBD1 (6 bases). CDR1 and CDR2 (germline): ENHRY, SYGVKD. V lost 0 bases to trimming and J lost 0 bases, with 8 bases between them. The CDR3 contains 15 residues. The CDR3 loop is CAISESTGPNYGYTF. The DNA for the CDR3 is TGTGCCATCAGTGAGTCCACAGGGCCTAACTATGGCTACACCTTC.

The chain is built from TRBV2 and TRBJ2-7; TRBD2 agrees at 7 bases. This CDR3 contains 14 residues. Germline lookup yields CDR1 SNHLY and CDR2 FYNNEI. V shed 4 bases, J shed 2 bases, and the junction held 5 bases outside the gene matches. The chain's CDR3 is CASSGGSATYEQYF. For the CDR3, the DNA is TGTGCCAGCAGTGGCGGGAGCGCCACCTACGAGCAGTACTTC.

This sequence joins TRBV3-1 and TRBJ1-3, with D unresolved. Trimming cost V 4 bases and J 4 bases, with 14 bases left between them. The germline CDR1 and CDR2 sequences are LGHDT and YNNKEL (reference sequence). CDR3 length equals 15 residues. CDR3 sequence reads: CASSLVSGDGNTIYF. In DNA, the CDR3 is TGTGCCAGCAGCCTTGTCTCGGGCGACGGAAACACCATATATTTT.

In this sample, this clonotype turned up a few times. The gene calls are TRBV6-1 and TRBJ2-7, with 7 positions matching TRBD2. There are 16 residues in the CDR3. Germline-derived CDR1 and CDR2 are MNHNS and SASEGT. V dropped 8 bases and J dropped 2; count of bases not matched to a gene: 15. CDR3 coding DNA: TGTGCCAGCCTACGGGGGACGGGCGGGAGACCCTACGAGCAGTACTTC. Protein product: CASLRGTGGRPYEQYF.

The sample holds one count of this clonotype. This chain joins TRBV29-1 and TRBJ1-2; a possible D gene is TRBD1 (6 bases). This CDR3 spans 13 amino acids. V lost 4 bases to trimming and J lost 8 bases, with 17 bases between them. Looked up from germline, CDR1 is SQVTM and CDR2 is ANQGSEA. The CDR3 coding sequence is TGCAGCGTTGGGGCGTCAGGGGCGGGGGGCTACACCTTC. Translated: CSVGASGAGGYTF.

This clonotype was recorded at least ten times. The rearrangement links TRBV27 to TRBJ2-2; 7 bases align to TRBD2. Germline CDR1 is MNHEY and CDR2 is SMNVEV (reference sequence). V gave up 6 bases and J gave up 11 bases; unmatched junction bases: 9. The CDR3 sequence is 13 residues long. The CDR3 loop reads CASSTNGGRELFF. CDR3 nucleotide sequence: TGTGCCAGCAGCACAAATGGCGGGAGAGAGCTGTTTTTT.

The J gene is TRBJ2-7, the V gene TRBV5-1, with D perhaps TRBD1 (6 bases). Germline lookup yields CDR1 SGHRS and CDR2 YFSETQ. V was shortened by 3 bases and J by 7 bases, with 17 bases between the two germline ends. This CDR3 comprises 14 residues. CDR3 coding DNA: TGCGCCAGCAGCTCGTTCAGGGGATCTGATGAGCAGTACTTC. Encoded protein: CASSSFRGSDEQYF.

J is TRBJ2-7 and V is TRBV5-1; D call uncertain. Trimming shortened V by 0 bases and J by 5 bases, and 9 bases separated the two germline ends. This CDR3 region has 13 residues. Germline CDR1 is SGHRS and CDR2 is YFSETQ. The CDR3 nucleotides read TGCGCCAGCAGCTTGGATGGTATCGACGAGCAGTACTTC. It specifies CASSLDGIDEQYF.

This clonotype was recorded many times. The chain joins TRBV5-1 to TRBJ2-5, with D uncertain. V was clipped by 0 bases and J by 4 bases, with 13 bases between them. The CDR3 extends over 15 amino acids. Germline-derived CDR1 and CDR2 are SGHRS and YFSETQ. CDR3 sequence reads: CASSLAPPWGETQYF. The CDR3 DNA reads TGCGCCAGCAGCTTGGCGCCTCCCTGGGGAGAGACCCAGTACTTC.

The chain is built from TRBV27 and TRBJ2-3; TRBD2 matches 11 bases. Germline lookup yields CDR1 MNHEY and CDR2 SMNVEV (reference sequence). This CDR3 spans 21 amino acids. J was trimmed by 4 bases and V by 6 bases; bases with no gene match: 24. The CDR3 loop is CASSSHPGIAGGPKYADTQYF. The CDR3, as DNA: TGTGCCAGCAGCTCACACCCCGGGATAGCGGGAGGGCCGAAATACGCAGATACGCAGTATTTT.

The V and J genes are TRBV25-1 and TRBJ2-1, with D tentatively TRBD1 (5 bases). V lost 2 bases and J lost 9, with 11 bases in between. This CDR3 region has 13 residues. The V gene's germline CDR1 is MGHDK and CDR2 SYGVNS. CDR3 region: CASSEDWGGEQFF. In DNA form, the CDR3 reads TGTGCCAGCAGTGAAGACTGGGGCGGTGAGCAGTTCTTC.

This clonotype was picked up a small number of times. The V call is TRBV4-1, the J call TRBJ1-4; no firm D call. Per the germline V gene, CDR1 is MGHRA and CDR2 is YSYEKL. The CDR3 is 15 amino acids. Trimming shortened V by 1 base and J by 3 bases, and 9 bases separated the two germline ends. CDR3 region: CASSQGRQSNEKLFF. The CDR3 DNA reads as TGCGCCAGCAGCCAAGGAAGGCAGTCTAATGAAAAACTGTTTTTT.

This chain uses TRBV27 with TRBJ2-7; 9 nucleotides agree with TRBD1. The trim removed 5 bases at V and 5 bases at J, leaving 7 bases unmatched. The CDR3 has 14 residues. Germline-derived CDR1 and CDR2 are MNHEY and SMNVEV (reference sequence). The CDR3 reads CASSLGQGRNEQYF. CDR3 bases: TGTGCCAGCAGTCTCGGACAGGGGAGGAACGAGCAGTACTTC.

The V gene is TRBV24-1, the J gene TRBJ2-3, with D perhaps TRBD2 (6 bases). There are 11 residues in the CDR3. Germline V gene data show CDR1 as KGHDR and CDR2 as SFDVKD. The V gene lost 10 bases and the J gene lost 4 bases, with 8 bases spanning the gap. The CDR3 bases are TGTGCCACTTCGGGGGCAGATACGCAGTATTTT. Residues: CATSGADTQYF.

This sequence joins TRBV19 and TRBJ2-1; 7 positions match TRBD2. Unmatched junction bases numbered 4, after V lost 5 bases and J lost 9 bases. Germline lookup yields CDR1 LNHDA and CDR2 SQIVND (reference sequence). This CDR3 contains 12 residues. CDR3 bases: TGTGCCAGTAGTTTCGGGGAGGGTGAGCAGTTCTTC. It translates to CASSFGEGEQFF.

The rearrangement joins TRBV20-1 to TRBJ2-1; D not certain. Germline CDR1 DFQATT, CDR2 SNEGSKA (reference sequence). V was clipped by 0 bases and J by 6 bases, with 9 bases between them. The CDR3 covers 13 residues. CDR3 in amino acids: CSARDGFVNEQFF. CDR3 in DNA: TGCAGTGCTAGAGATGGGTTCGTCAATGAGCAGTTCTTC.

CDR3 in amino acids: CASSRTGLNSPLHF. The CDR3, as DNA: TGTGCCAGCAGCAGAACAGGGCTTAATTCACCCCTCCACTTT. The chain has TRBV6-5 and TRBJ1-6; tentative D call: TRBD1 (6 bases). Trimming removed 6 bases at V and 6 bases at J, with 12 bases between. This CDR3 is built from 14 residues. Germline V CDR1 and CDR2: MNHEY, SVGAGI.

The rearrangement links TRBV6-2 or TRBV6-3 to TRBJ1-2; D possibly corresponds to TRBD1 (6 bases). The CDR3 runs 12 residues. V lost 6 bases, J lost 8 bases, and 13 bases lay in between. Germline V gene lookup returns CDR1 MNHEY and CDR2 SVGEGT. CDR3 sequence: CASRTGSHGYTF. CDR3 in DNA: TGTGCCAGCAGAACAGGGAGTCACGGCTACACCTTC.

The chain uses TRBV12-3 or TRBV12-4 and TRBJ2-3; unclear D gene. V lost 1 base to trimming and J lost 7 bases, with 9 bases between them. The CDR3 spans 13 residues. Written as DNA, the CDR3 is TGTGCCAGCAGTTTAGTTAGGCTGAATACGCAGTATTTT. It translates to CASSLVRLNTQYF.

The chain is built from TRBV9 and TRBJ2-7; D gene unclear. CDR3 length: 14 residues. Looked up from germline, CDR1 is SGDLS and CDR2 is YYNGEE. The V end lost 4 bases, the J end lost 5 bases, and 16 bases lay between the germline ends. The CDR3 loop reads CASSSPTPSDEQYF. In nucleotides, the CDR3 is TGTGCCAGCAGCAGCCCGACCCCCAGCGACGAGCAGTACTTC.

The chain combines TRBV7-8 with TRBJ2-1, with 9 bases fitting TRBD2. The CDR3 loop spans 16 amino acids. Per the germline V gene, CDR1 is SGHVS and CDR2 is FQNEAQ. V trimming: 4 bases; J trimming: 4 bases; junction bases outside the gene matches: 8. CDR3 nucleotides: TGTGCCAGCAGCTCCCTTAGCGGGGGCTCTTACAATGAGCAGTTCTTC. This encodes CASSSLSGGSYNEQFF.

This chain uses TRBV24-1 with TRBJ1-2, with 7 bases identical to TRBD1. In germline, CDR1 is KGHDR, CDR2 SFDVKD. V lost 1 base and J lost 6; bases outside the gene matches: 1. The CDR3 is 13 amino acids. The DNA of the CDR3 is TGTGCCACCAGTGATTTCCAGGGGGATGGCTACACCTTC. Its translation is CATSDFQGDGYTF.

The chain carries TRBV5-4 and TRBJ2-7, with 7 positions matching TRBD1. V dropped 4 bases and J dropped 6; count of bases not matched to a gene: 13. CDR1 is SGHNT, CDR2 YYREEE, per germline (reference sequence). The CDR3 has 15 residues. The CDR3 protein is CASSKWTGVSAEQYF. CDR3 DNA: TGTGCCAGCAGCAAATGGACAGGAGTAAGTGCCGAGCAGTACTTC.